This TCR beta chain was profiled in a study of graft-versus-host responses after intestinal transplantation. Study context: Each of the recipients got a multivisceral, liver-intestinal, or isolated intestinal transplant. Study conclusions and caveats: Association was observed between peak circulating GvH clone levels and early post-transplant HvG declines. GvH clones turned up in recipient marrow; some had shown up first in ileum or blood.

Germline CDR1 reads SGHTA; CDR2 reads FQGNSA. With 4 bases clipped from V and 2 bases from J, the junction kept 5 bases outside the gene matches. The CDR3 has 15 amino acids. Libraries were prepared by immunoSEQ multiplex PCR; TCRdb keeps only in-frame clonotypes and omits some of them. This table holds approximately 77,000 clones, roughly nine tenths found once. Only a few counts were recorded for this clone. Its antigen is currently unknown. The sample consisted of unstimulated CD4+ T cells sorted from spleen or lymph node cells, taken before intestinal transplant. This sequence was found in a human donor who received an intestinal transplant. The chain uses TRBV7-2 and TRBJ2-7, with 10 bases matching TRBD2. CDR3 DNA: TGTGCCAGCAGCTCGGGAAGCGGGAGGGCCTACGAGCAGTACTTC. Protein sequence: CASSSGSGRAYEQYF.